The present T cell receptor (beta chain) was sequenced within a study of OX40 agonist ivuxolimab in advanced cancers. Findings and limits, study-wide: Some patients without response likewise showed low normalized clonal expansion. Dosing at 0.1 to 3.0 mg/kg was accompanied by clonal expansion of CD4+ and CD8+ blood T cells by week 6.

Peripheral blood came from all dose cohorts at three timepoints. This clone has only a few counts. Antigen unknown. Sequencing was performed with immunoSEQ multiplex PCR; in TCRdb, only in-frame clones are kept and a portion is missing. The sample records 30,000 to 40,000 clones, about 82% being singletons. Germline-derived CDR1 and CDR2 are SNHLY and FYNNEI. The CDR3 consists of 12 residues. V was trimmed by 3 bases and J by 4 bases, leaving 4 bases between them. The sequencing used CD4+ or CD8+ T cells sorted from blood, collected in a trial of the OX40 agonist ivuxolimab. The chain is built from TRBV2 and TRBJ1-3; D unresolved. This TCR was sampled from an adult with an advanced solid tumor such as melanoma, head and neck, liver or kidney cancer. CDR3: CASSEQGNTIYF. CDR3 DNA: TGTGCCAGCAGTGAGCAGGGAAACACCATATATTTT.